Reported below is one TCR beta chain. What it binds is unknown. As it was prepared, the TCRbeta library received unique molecular identifiers. TCRdb reprocessed the PCR reads via MiXCR and lists one record per CDR3 protein. The sample consists of more than 15,000 distinct CDR3 sequences, under 15% of them appearing once. The V gene's germline CDR1 is SGHAT and CDR2 FQNNGV. V lost 0 bases to trimming and J lost 0 bases, with 12 bases between them. The CDR3 length is 17 residues. The data were obtained in a study of T-cell reconstitution after alpha-beta-depleted transplantation in children. The study's findings and limits: Reportedly, only several hundred clones from non-depleted graft cells drove alpha-beta T-cell counts at about two months. Surviving recipient T cells and intrathymic progenitors accounted for some patients' high TCRbeta diversity at day 60. It was newly produced T cells that mostly accounted for T-cell counts and diversity one year after transplant.

Specimen: PBMCs, mostly from graft donor cells, collected 180 days after TCRalphabeta/CD19-depleted stem cell transplant. This TCR was recovered from a boy less than two years old who had a stem cell transplant for Wiskott-Aldrich syndrome, so the T cells may come from the graft donor. The chain is built from TRBV11-2 and TRBJ1-5; D unclear. The CDR3 coding sequence is TGTGCCAGCAGCTTAGAAAATGCAGCATATAGCAATCAGCCCCAGCATTTT. The encoded protein is CASSLENAAYSNQPQHF.